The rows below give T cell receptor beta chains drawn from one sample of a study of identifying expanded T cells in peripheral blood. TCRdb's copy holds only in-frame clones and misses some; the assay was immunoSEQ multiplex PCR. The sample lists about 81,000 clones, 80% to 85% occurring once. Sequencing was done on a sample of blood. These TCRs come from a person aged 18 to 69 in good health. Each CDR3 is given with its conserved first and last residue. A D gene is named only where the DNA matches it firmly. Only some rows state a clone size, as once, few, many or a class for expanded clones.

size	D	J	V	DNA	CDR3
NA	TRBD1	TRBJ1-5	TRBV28	TGTGCCAGCAGCGGGGGACAGGGGGATGTTCAGCCCCAGCATTTT	CASSGGQGDVQPQHF
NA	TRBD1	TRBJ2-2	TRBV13	TGTGCCAGCAGCTCTCCGGGACAGGGAACCGGGGAGCTGTTTTTT	CASSSPGQGTGELFF
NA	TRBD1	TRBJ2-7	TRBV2	TGTGCCAGCACTAGGGACAGCGCCTACGAGCAGTACTTC	CASTRDSAYEQYF
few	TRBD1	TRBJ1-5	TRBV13	TGTGCCAGCAGCCTTGACAGGGGAGGCAATCAGCCCCAGCATTTT	CASSLDRGGNQPQHF
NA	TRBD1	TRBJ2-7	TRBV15	TGTGCCACCAGCAGGGATAAGACAGGGCCGAGCTCCTACGAGCAGTACTTC	CATSRDKTGPSSYEQYF
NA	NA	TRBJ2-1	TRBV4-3	TGCGCCAGCAGCCAAGCTTTCGCTAGCGACTACAATGAGCAGTTCTTC	CASSQAFASDYNEQFF
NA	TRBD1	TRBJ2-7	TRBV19	TGTGCCACCGCCGGGACAGCCTCCTACGAGCAGTACTTC	CATAGTASYEQYF
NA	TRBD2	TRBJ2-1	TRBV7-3	TGTGCCAGCAGCCCCGGACTAGCGGGAGCCCATGAGCAGTTCTTC	CASSPGLAGAHEQFF
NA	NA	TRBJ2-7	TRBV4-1	TGCGCCAGCAGCCAATTCGACTACATAACCTACGAGCAGTACTTC	CASSQFDYITYEQYF
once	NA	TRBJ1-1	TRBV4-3	TGCGCCAGCAGCCAAGAATTCGGGTGGGGTGAAGCTTTCTTT	CASSQEFGWGEAFF
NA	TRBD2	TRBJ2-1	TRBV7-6	TGTGCCAGCAGCTTACTAGCGGGAAGGGGGGGCAATGAGCAGTTCTTC	CASSLLAGRGGNEQFF
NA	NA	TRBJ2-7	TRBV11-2	TGTGCCAGCAGCCTGGCGGGGCTTTCTCCTTACGAGCAGTACTTC	CASSLAGLSPYEQYF
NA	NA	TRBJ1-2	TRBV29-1	TGCAGCGTTGGATCCCGGGGTGGCTACACCTTC	CSVGSRGGYTF
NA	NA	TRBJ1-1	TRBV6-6	TGTGCCAGCAGTTACTTCTATGAGAACACTGAAGCTTTCTTT	CASSYFYENTEAFF
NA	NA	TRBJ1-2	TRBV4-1	TGCGCCAGCAGCCAAGGCCCGCGAGGCAGGGGAAAAGCTAACTATGGCTACACCTTC	CASSQGPRGRGKANYGYTF
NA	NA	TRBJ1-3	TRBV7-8	TGTGCCAGCAGCCCCGAATTCGGAAACACCATATATTTT	CASSPEFGNTIYF
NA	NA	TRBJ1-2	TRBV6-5	TGTGCCAGCAGTTACTCCAGGGTCTTGGGCTACACCTTC	CASSYSRVLGYTF
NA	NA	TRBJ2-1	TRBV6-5	TGTGCCAGCAGTTACGGAGGACTACTTTACAATGAGCAGTTCTTC	CASSYGGLLYNEQFF
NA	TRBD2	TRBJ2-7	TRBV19	TGTGCCAGTAGTATAGATGGGGGGCCTACTAGCGGGAGGAACGAGCAGTACTTC	CASSIDGGPTSGRNEQYF
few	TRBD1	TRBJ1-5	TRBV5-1	TGCGCCAGCAGCTTGGGGACAGGGGGGAAAGAGCCCCAGCATTTT	CASSLGTGGKEPQHF
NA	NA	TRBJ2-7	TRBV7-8	TGTGCCAGCTGCCCGTCGGGCTACGAGCAGTACTTC	CASCPSGYEQYF
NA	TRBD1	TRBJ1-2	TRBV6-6	TGTGCCAGCAGTTACTCTCAGGGGGATGGCTACACCTTC	CASSYSQGDGYTF
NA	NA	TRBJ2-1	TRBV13	TGTGCCAGCAGCTTAGGCGGGCCAAGTTCCAATGAGCAGTTCTTC	CASSLGGPSSNEQFF
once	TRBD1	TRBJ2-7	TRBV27	TGTGCCAGCAGTCGGACAGGGGGCTTCTACGAGCAGTACTTC	CASSRTGGFYEQYF
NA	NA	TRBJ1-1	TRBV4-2	TGTGCCAGCACCCTGAACACTGAAGCTTTCTTT	CASTLNTEAFF
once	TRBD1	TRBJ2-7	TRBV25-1	TGTGCCAGCAGTGCTCACCGAACAGGGGGCGACTACGAGCAGTACTTC	CASSAHRTGGDYEQYF
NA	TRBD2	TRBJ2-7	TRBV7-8	TGTGCCAGCAGCTTCCTATCGGCGGGAGGGCCTCACGAGCAGTACTTC	CASSFLSAGGPHEQYF
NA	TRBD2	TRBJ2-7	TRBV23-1	TGCGCCAGCAGTCAATCTAGCGGGAGGCCGAGCTCCTACGAGCAGTACTTC	CASSQSSGRPSSYEQYF
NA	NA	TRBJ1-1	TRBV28	TGTGCCAGTACAGGGAGAGGAAACACTGAAGCTTTCTTT	CASTGRGNTEAFF
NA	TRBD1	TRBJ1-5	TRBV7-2	TGTGCCAGCAGCCTCGACAGGGGGCCCAATCAGCCCCAGCATTTT	CASSLDRGPNQPQHF
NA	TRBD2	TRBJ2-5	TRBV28	TGTGCCAGCAGTCTTAGACTAGCGGGAGAAGGGGAGACCCAGTACTTC	CASSLRLAGEGETQYF
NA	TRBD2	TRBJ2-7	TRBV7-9	TGTGCCAGCAGCCCTGGGACTAGCGGGCGGAAGGGACCCTACGAGCAGTACTTC	CASSPGTSGRKGPYEQYF
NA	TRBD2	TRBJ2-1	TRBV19	TGTGCCAGTAACCCCCGGGGGGGGGAGCAGTTCTTC	CASNPRGGEQFF
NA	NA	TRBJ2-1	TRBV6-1	TGTGCCAGCAGTGATTGGTTGCTAGCGCCACGTTCTTACTCCTACAATGAGCAGTTCTTC	CASSDWLLAPRSYSYNEQFF
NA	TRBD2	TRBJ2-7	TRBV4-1	TGCGCCAGCAGCCAGACTAGCGGGGAGCGGGAGCAGTACTTC	CASSQTSGEREQYF
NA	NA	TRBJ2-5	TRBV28	TGTGCCAGCAGTTTACGGGCAAAGACCCAGTACTTC	CASSLRAKTQYF
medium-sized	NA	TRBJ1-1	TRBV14	TGTGCCAGCAGCTTTAGTCTCACTGAAGCTTTCTTT	CASSFSLTEAFF
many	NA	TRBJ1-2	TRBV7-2	TGTGCCAGCAGCTTACCCGGGGGCTGGGGCTACACCTTC	CASSLPGGWGYTF